This is a list of T cell receptor beta chains from one sample in a study of blood T cell repertoires in COVID-19. The table came from immunoSEQ multiplex PCR; TCRdb's copy has only in-frame clones and leaves some out. The sample lists roughly 180,000 clones; 75% to 90% were seen once. The sample taken for sequencing was peripheral blood. The receptors were gathered from an older woman with acute or convalescent COVID-19. CDR3s include the opening cysteine and the closing phenylalanine or tryptophan. The D gene is left open where the match is weak. Expanded clones get a size class; other rows say once, few or many, or leave the size out.

.	TRBV4-1	TRBJ2-7	few	CASSQDVGTPHEQYF	TGCGCCAGCAGCCAAGATGTCGGGACTCCCCACGAGCAGTACTTC
.	TRBV4-1	TRBJ2-3	.	CASSQVRGGDTQYF	TGCGCCAGCAGCCAAGTACGCGGCGGAGATACGCAGTATTTT
.	TRBV2	TRBJ2-7	.	CASSELGWSYEQYF	TGTGCCAGCAGTGAGCTAGGCTGGTCCTACGAGCAGTACTTC
TRBD1	TRBV6-5	TRBJ2-1	.	CASQGVRAEQFF	TGTGCCAGCCAGGGGGTCAGGGCTGAGCAGTTCTTC
.	TRBV19	TRBJ1-3	.	CASSTKLSGNTIYF	TGTGCCAGTAGTACCAAGCTCTCTGGAAACACCATATATTTT
TRBD2	TRBV3-1/TRBV3-2	TRBJ2-7	.	CASSQDPILAGGGSYEQYF	TGTGCCAGCAGCCAAGATCCGATACTAGCGGGAGGGGGCTCCTACGAGCAGTACTTC
.	TRBV19	TRBJ1-1	.	CASSITLTVPEAFF	TGTGCCAGTAGTATAACATTAACAGTCCCTGAAGCTTTCTTT
TRBD2	TRBV29-1	TRBJ2-2	.	CSVGNGAGVNGELFF	TGCAGCGTCGGAAACGGGGCGGGAGTAAACGGGGAGCTGTTTTTT
TRBD2	TRBV20-1	TRBJ2-3	.	CSASRPAGAEDTQYF	TGCAGTGCTAGTCGCCCAGCGGGAGCCGAAGATACGCAGTATTTT
TRBD1	TRBV5-1	TRBJ1-2	once	CASSSRGNYGYTF	TGCGCCAGCAGCTCCAGGGGGAACTATGGCTACACCTTC
.	TRBV30	TRBJ2-5	.	CAWSAGLLQETQYF	TGTGCCTGGAGTGCAGGACTATTGCAAGAGACCCAGTACTTC
.	TRBV5-1	TRBJ2-7	once	CASSLAVEYEQYF	TGCGCCAGCAGCTTGGCCGTTGAGTACGAGCAGTACTTC
TRBD1	TRBV18	TRBJ1-2	.	CASSPRTGGERGYTF	TGTGCCAGCTCACCGAGGACAGGGGGCGAAAGAGGCTACACCTTC
.	TRBV5-6	TRBJ2-5	.	CASSLGIRGEEETQYF	TGTGCCAGCAGCTTGGGTATTCGTGGGGAGGAAGAGACCCAGTACTTC
.	TRBV4-1	TRBJ1-3	.	CASSHNLRTGTFSGNTIYF	TGCGCCAGCAGCCATAACTTACGTACAGGGACCTTCTCTGGAAACACCATATATTTT
.	TRBV6-1	TRBJ2-1	once	CASSEIITGEQFF	TGTGCCAGCAGTGAAATTATAACAGGTGAGCAGTTCTTC
.	TRBV7-2	TRBJ2-1	.	CASSGPLYNEQFF	TGTGCCAGCAGCGGGCCTCTGTACAATGAGCAGTTCTTC
.	TRBV24-1	TRBJ2-1	.	CATRGGPYNEQFF	TGTGCCACCAGGGGGGGTCCGTACAATGAGCAGTTCTTC
.	TRBV2	TRBJ1-1	.	CASSDEQNTEAFF	TGTGCCAGCAGTGATGAACAGAACACTGAAGCTTTCTTT
TRBD2	TRBV7-9	TRBJ2-3	.	CASSLRTSGPTDTQYF	TGTGCCAGCAGCCTTCGGACTAGCGGCCCCACAGATACGCAGTATTTT
.	TRBV4-1	TRBJ1-3	.	CASRPTVGSSGNTIYF	TGCGCCAGCAGACCAACAGTCGGGAGCTCTGGAAACACCATATATTTT
.	TRBV19	TRBJ2-3	.	CASSFGSNTDTQYF	TGTGCCAGTAGTTTCGGGTCAAACACAGATACGCAGTATTTT
TRBD2	TRBV12-3/TRBV12-4	TRBJ2-3	.	CASGGVTQYF	TGTGCCAGCGGGGGGGTTACGCAGTATTTT
.	TRBV6-6	TRBJ1-1	once	CASSSHSMNTEAFF	TGTGCCAGCAGCTCACACAGCATGAACACTGAAGCTTTCTTT
.	TRBV5-1	TRBJ2-1	.	CASSLEGTSYNEQFF	TGCGCCAGCAGCTTGGAAGGTACTAGCTACAATGAGCAGTTCTTC
.	TRBV28	TRBJ2-2	.	CASSLQTRALFF	TGTGCCAGCAGTTTACAGACTAGGGCGCTGTTTTTT
TRBD2	TRBV5-1	TRBJ2-7	.	CASSLSGSGYEQYF	TGCGCCAGCAGCCTTAGCGGGAGCGGCTACGAGCAGTACTTC
TRBD2	TRBV5-4	TRBJ2-1	once	CASSLGGGRDYNEQFF	TGTGCCAGCAGCCTGGGAGGCGGGAGGGACTACAATGAGCAGTTCTTC
.	TRBV5-4	TRBJ2-2	.	CASSLTREDGELFF	TGTGCCAGCAGCTTGACAAGGGAGGACGGGGAGCTGTTTTTT
.	TRBV11-3	TRBJ2-6	few	CASRAGAFSGANVLTF	TGTGCCAGCAGGGCAGGGGCCTTCTCTGGGGCCAACGTCCTGACTTTC
.	TRBV23-1	TRBJ1-5	once	CASSHPPDSTNSNQPQHF	TGCGCCAGCAGTCATCCCCCGGACAGCACCAATAGCAATCAGCCCCAGCATTTT
.	TRBV9	TRBJ2-3	.	CASSVEAADTQYF	TGTGCCAGCAGCGTAGAGGCGGCAGATACGCAGTATTTT
.	TRBV6-5	TRBJ1-6	few	CASRQNSYNSPLHF	TGTGCCAGCAGACAGAACTCCTATAATTCACCCCTCCACTTT
.	TRBV11-1	TRBJ1-2	few	CASSRRGGGGYTF	TGTGCCAGCAGCCGCCGGGGAGGTGGAGGCTACACCTTC
.	TRBV6-5	TRBJ1-1	.	CASSTPSLNTEAFF	TGTGCCAGCAGTACCCCGAGCTTGAACACTGAAGCTTTCTTT
.	TRBV11-3	TRBJ2-1	.	CASSLRGGSVNEQFF	TGTGCCAGCAGCTTAAGGGGGGGGTCCGTCAATGAGCAGTTCTTC
TRBD1	TRBV19	TRBJ1-1	once	CASSINEGARTENFEAFF	TGTGCCAGTAGTATTAATGAGGGGGCCCGGACAGAGAATTTCGAAGCTTTCTTT
.	TRBV19	TRBJ1-5	.	CASSLEGQQPQHF	TGTGCCAGTAGTCTTGAGGGACAACAGCCCCAGCATTTT
.	TRBV18	TRBJ1-5	.	CASARDNNQPQHF	TGTGCCAGCGCCCGGGACAACAATCAGCCCCAGCATTTT
TRBD1	TRBV2	TRBJ1-5	.	CACRDRGPQPQHF	TGTGCCTGCCGGGACAGGGGCCCTCAGCCCCAGCATTTT
.	TRBV9	TRBJ2-7	.	CASSVASSYEQYF	TGTGCCAGCAGCGTAGCGTCTTCCTACGAGCAGTACTTC
.	TRBV19	TRBJ2-3	.	CASSIGGGGLNTDTQYF	TGTGCCAGTAGTATAGGTGGGGGGGGCCTAAACACAGATACGCAGTATTTT
.	TRBV6-5	TRBJ2-1	.	CAVNHPSTNQEQFF	TGTGCCGTCAACCACCCTTCTACGAACCAAGAGCAGTTCTTC
TRBD2	TRBV5-4	TRBJ2-5	.	CASSLAGGRQTQYF	TGTGCCAGCAGCTTAGCGGGAGGGCGGCAGACCCAGTACTTC